Sequencing of this T cell receptor (beta chain) was carried out in a study of blood T cell repertoires in COVID-19 (TCRdb year 2020). Looking at the study overall: Collaborator samples came from the United States, Italy and Spain and covered acute and convalescent phases of COVID-19. The prospective study material was composed of cDNA or gDNA derived from T cells, B-cell-depleted T cells, or PBMCs. Deeply sampled blood TCRbeta repertoires from subjects exposed to, actively infected with, or recovered from COVID-19 were included in the dataset. The repertoires were made available in a free public database intended to serve as a resource for research on the immune response to SARS-CoV-2. Samples were obtained from the ongoing ImmuneRACE study (first 160 participants) and from 1,200 or so subjects provided by 6 global collaborators. The sample metadata nearly always contained a de-identified subject ID, COVID-19 status, age in years and sex. Where available, HLA class I and class II types were obtained from metadata supplied by the sample provider rather than from assay-based typing.

The research as a whole found: How much clinical and demographic metadata was included differed by source and by participant, and the metadata was provided uncurated.

Concerning this clone itself: The clone's antigen remains unknown. Base quality data are lacking; no much larger clone is found one base away.

The collaborating institutions used their own protocols to collect whole blood in K2EDTA tubes. For TCRbeta analysis, collaborators shipped samples in one of three forms: frozen whole blood, isolated PBMCs, or DNA extracted from either of those sample types. TCRbeta CDR3 regions were amplified from genomic DNA using the immunoSEQ Assay, a bias-controlled multiplex PCR. Turning to the authors' computational methods: The number of nucleated cells in each sample was estimated from the amplification of reference gene primers within the assay. To quantify the absolute abundance of each unique TCRbeta CDR3 rearrangement, sequence reads were collapsed and filtered. For each sample, productive Simpson clonality was calculated as the square root of Simpson's diversity index over productive rearrangements. In TCRdb, the immuneACCESS table is reduced to in-frame sequences with V and J assigned. These tables do not hold every clone; where another copy was compared, an unresolved V gene accounts for under half, and the others remain unexplained. That table furnishes V, J and clone size, whereas the DNA furnished D and trimming. Within this sample are 110,000 to 150,000 clones, with 84% of them counted one time only. Together, the top ten hold 8.8% of the sample.

This TCR was sampled from an elderly woman in a cohort sampled during active or convalescent COVID-19. Sequenced material: peripheral blood.

The nucleotides are TGTGCCAGTAGTGGTAGACAGGAAGCGAACACTGAAGCTTTCTTT. This is translated as CASSGRQEANTEAFF. This receptor chain uses TRBV19 and TRBJ1-1, and perhaps TRBD1 as D gene, on 6 matching bases. The trim is 5 bases for V and 1 base for J, with a gap of 14 bases between the germline ends. CDR1 and CDR2, per the germline V gene (reference sequence), are LNHDA and SQIVND. From cysteine to phenylalanine, the CDR3 is 15 amino acids long. Here the CDR3 DNA is all that survives: 45 bases in frame from base 1.